This T cell receptor (beta chain) was identified in a study of a mutant IDH1 vaccine in newly diagnosed glioma. At the level of the study: Vaccines were first given 4-6 weeks after radiotherapy alone, or with temozolomide cycles. Patients had received radiotherapy, temozolomide, or both previously, most receiving both. Of the patients given treatment, approximately 60% were male and 37.5% were female, and a mean age of roughly 40 years was recorded.

The CDR3 spans 14 residues. V lost 1 base, J lost 8 bases, and 14 bases lay in between. CDR1 and CDR2 (germline): SGHVS, FQNEAQ. In this sample, this clone turned up a few times. Its antigen is still unknown. General observations from the study: Vaccine-induced responses were seen in 93.3% of patients, spanning several MHC alleles.

Time point noted: week 11, during vaccination. Vaccine doses each comprised 300 ug of mutant IDH1 20-mer peptide, with topical imiquimod. The repertoire was sequenced with immunoSEQ multiplex PCR; TCRdb's copy has only in-frame clones and lacks some. Seen here are fewer than 70,000 clones, 70% to 85% observed once, and the top ten hold around 3.3%. V gene TRBV7-8 combines with J gene TRBJ1-2; D is ambiguous. Sequencing used PBMCs, obtained from a glioma patient whose treatment included an IDH1 peptide vaccine. This sequence was found in a man aged 25 to 45 with glioma. The CDR3 nucleotides are TGTGCCAGCAGCTTAGAAACCGGGATCCGCGGCTACACCTTC. It codes for CASSLETGIRGYTF.